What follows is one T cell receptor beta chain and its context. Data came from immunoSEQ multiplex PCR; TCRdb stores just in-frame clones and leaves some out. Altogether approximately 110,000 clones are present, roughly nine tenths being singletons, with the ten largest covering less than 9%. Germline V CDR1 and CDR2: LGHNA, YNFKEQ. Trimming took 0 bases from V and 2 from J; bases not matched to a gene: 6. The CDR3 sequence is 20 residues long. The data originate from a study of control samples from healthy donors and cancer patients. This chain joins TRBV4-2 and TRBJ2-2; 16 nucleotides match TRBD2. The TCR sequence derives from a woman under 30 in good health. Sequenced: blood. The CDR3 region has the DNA TGTGCCAGCAGCCAAGATGAGGGACTAGCGGGAGGGCCCAACACCGGGGAGCTGTTTTTT. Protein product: CASSQDEGLAGGPNTGELFF.